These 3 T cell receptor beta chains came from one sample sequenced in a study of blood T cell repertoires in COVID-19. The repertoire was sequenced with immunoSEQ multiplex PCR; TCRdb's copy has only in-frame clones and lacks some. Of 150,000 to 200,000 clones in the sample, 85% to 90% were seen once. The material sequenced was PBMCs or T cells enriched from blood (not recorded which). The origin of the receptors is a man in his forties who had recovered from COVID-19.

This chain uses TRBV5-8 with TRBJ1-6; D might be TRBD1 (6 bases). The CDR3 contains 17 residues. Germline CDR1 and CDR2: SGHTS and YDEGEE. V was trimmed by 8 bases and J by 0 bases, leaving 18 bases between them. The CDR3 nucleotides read TGTGCCAGTGGGCCGGACAGTTTGAGCTCCTATAATTCACCCCTCCACTTT. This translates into CASGPDSLSSYNSPLHF.

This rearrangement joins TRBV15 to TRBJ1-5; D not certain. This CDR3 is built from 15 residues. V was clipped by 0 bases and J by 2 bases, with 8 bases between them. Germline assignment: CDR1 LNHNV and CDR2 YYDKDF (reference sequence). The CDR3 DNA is TGTGCCACCAGCAGAGATCGTAGAGGCAATCAGCCCCAGCATTTT. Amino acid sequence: CATSRDRRGNQPQHF.

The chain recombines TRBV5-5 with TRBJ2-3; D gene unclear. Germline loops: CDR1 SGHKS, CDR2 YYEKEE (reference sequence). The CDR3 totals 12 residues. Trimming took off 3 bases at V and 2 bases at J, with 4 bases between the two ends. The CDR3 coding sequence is TGTGCCAGCAGCTCTTCCACAGATACGCAGTATTTT. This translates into CASSSSTDTQYF.